These T cell receptor beta chains were read from a single sample in a study of shared clonotypes between healthy human individuals. Sequencing used immunoSEQ multiplex PCR; TCRdb keeps in-frame clones, though not all of them. This table holds 2 million to 2.5 million clones, 90% to 95% found once. Sequencing was performed on naive CD4+ T cells sorted from blood. These receptors were collected from a young man in good health. CDR3s leave out the opening cysteine and the closing phenylalanine or tryptophan. The D gene is left open where the match is weak. Expanded clones get a size class; other rows say once, few or many, or leave the size out.

TRBV4-3	TRBJ1-1	NA	13	NA	ASSQDPSGGTEAF
TRBV7-2	TRBJ1-5	NA	13	NA	ASSLRGGSNQPQH
TRBV6-5	TRBJ1-2	NA	12	NA	ASSPAGLRSRYT
TRBV28	TRBJ2-7	TRBD1	12	many	ASSPDRAGYEQY
TRBV9	TRBJ2-7	NA	10	NA	ASSKTGYEQY
TRBV18	TRBJ2-7	TRBD2	13	NA	ASSPPASGTYEQY
TRBV18	TRBJ1-5	NA	17	NA	ASSSRQPSTQYSNQPQH
TRBV6-5	TRBJ1-6	NA	13	NA	ASSYVSRLGSPLH
TRBV10-1	TRBJ2-2	NA	13	NA	ASRPGTANTGELF
TRBV5-4	TRBJ2-7	NA	11	NA	ASSAQGPSEQY
TRBV10-3	TRBJ2-7	TRBD2	11	NA	ATYGGSSYEQY
TRBV7-3	TRBJ2-5	NA	11	NA	ASSLGGLETQY
TRBV5-4	TRBJ1-2	TRBD1	16	NA	ASSLDRGRIHTNYGYT
TRBV19	TRBJ2-7	NA	13	NA	ASSIYRSTFYEQY
TRBV2	TRBJ2-5	TRBD1	10	NA	ASRRQGETQY
TRBV2	TRBJ1-3	NA	13	once	ASSAEMLSGNTIY
TRBV10-3	TRBJ2-3	TRBD2	12	once	AISALAGADTQY
TRBV6-1	TRBJ1-5	TRBD1	13	NA	ASSEQGAGRQPQH
TRBV19	TRBJ2-2	TRBD1	13	NA	ASSKGQGFTGELF
TRBV7-2	TRBJ2-7	NA	11	NA	ASSLVGVDEQY
TRBV29-1	TRBJ2-2	TRBD1	11	NA	SGRQGAAGELF
TRBV11-2	TRBJ1-2	TRBD1	14	NA	ASSSDPGTGGLSYT
TRBV5-1	TRBJ2-5	TRBD1	13	NA	ASSLAEGAGETQY
TRBV10-3	TRBJ1-2	TRBD1	13	NA	AIGGQGPANYGYT
TRBV10-3	TRBJ2-3	NA	13	NA	AISTGRSPTDTQY
TRBV2	TRBJ1-4	TRBD1	15	few	ASSEEVGDRWGEKLF
TRBV5-1	TRBJ2-2	NA	12	NA	ASRETGSTGELF
TRBV30	TRBJ2-2	TRBD1	12	NA	AWSGQGNTGELF
TRBV5-3	TRBJ1-5	NA	13	once	ARSLTLEFDQPQH
TRBV15	TRBJ2-2	NA	14	NA	ATSKGGVDLPGELF
TRBV29-1	TRBJ1-2	NA	12	NA	SVESAASNYGYT
TRBV2	TRBJ2-5	NA	10	NA	ASTWDVETQY
TRBV6-5	TRBJ2-2	TRBD2	13	NA	ASSPSGVNTGELF
TRBV7-2	TRBJ2-1	NA	15	NA	ASSLNGGPFLRDEQF
TRBV6-1	TRBJ1-3	TRBD1	12	NA	ASQAQGAGNTIY
TRBV5-1	TRBJ2-7	NA	14	NA	ASSLAAGAVSYEQY
TRBV30	TRBJ1-2	NA	9	NA	AVTTSYGYT
TRBV7-2	TRBJ2-7	NA	17	once	ASSLVNLGHPKASYEQY
TRBV19	TRBJ1-1	NA	13	NA	ASSIAGSMNTEAF
TRBV4-2	TRBJ1-6	TRBD1	14	NA	ASSGPGGSNNSPLH
TRBV7-6	TRBJ2-1	TRBD2	13	NA	ASSLAGRADNEQF
TRBV30	TRBJ1-1	NA	11	NA	AWSTNGGTEAF
TRBV5-1	TRBJ2-7	TRBD2	14	NA	ASSHGASSGSYEQY
TRBV20-1	TRBJ1-2	NA	9	NA	IPKNSGGYT
TRBV28	TRBJ2-2	TRBD2	13	few	ASSLAGGNTGELF
TRBV5-1	TRBJ1-4	TRBD1	12	NA	ASSSGQGWEKLF
TRBV18	TRBJ2-3	NA	13	NA	ASSPVSVAADTQY
TRBV7-2	TRBJ2-7	TRBD2	12	NA	ASSLWGGSYEQY
TRBV11-3	TRBJ2-3	NA	12	NA	ASSLGRGPDTQY
TRBV6-1	TRBJ1-5	NA	11	NA	ASRRGVGQPQH